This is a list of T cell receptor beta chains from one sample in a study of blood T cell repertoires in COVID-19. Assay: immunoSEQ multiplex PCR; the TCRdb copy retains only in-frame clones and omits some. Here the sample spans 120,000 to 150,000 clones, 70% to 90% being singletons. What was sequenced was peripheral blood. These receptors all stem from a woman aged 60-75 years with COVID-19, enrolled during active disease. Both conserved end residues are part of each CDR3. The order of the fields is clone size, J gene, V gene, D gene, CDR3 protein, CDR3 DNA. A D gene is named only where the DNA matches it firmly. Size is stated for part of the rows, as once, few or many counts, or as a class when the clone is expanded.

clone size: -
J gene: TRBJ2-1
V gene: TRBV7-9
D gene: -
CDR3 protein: CASSLSVVTNEQFF
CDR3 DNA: TGTGCCAGCAGCTTATCGGTGGTTACGAATGAGCAGTTCTTC

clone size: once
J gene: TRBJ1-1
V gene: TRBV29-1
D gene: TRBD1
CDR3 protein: CSVRNGQGARTEAFF
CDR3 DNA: TGCAGCGTTCGAAACGGACAGGGGGCGCGAACTGAAGCTTTCTTT

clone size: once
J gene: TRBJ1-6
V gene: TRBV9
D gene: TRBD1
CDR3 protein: CASSARQGHNSPLHF
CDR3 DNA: TGTGCCAGCAGCGCTCGACAGGGGCATAATTCACCCCTCCACTTT

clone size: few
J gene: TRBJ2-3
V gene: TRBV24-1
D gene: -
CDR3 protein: CATRDTTDTQYF
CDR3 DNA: TGTGCCACCAGGGACACCACAGATACGCAGTATTTT

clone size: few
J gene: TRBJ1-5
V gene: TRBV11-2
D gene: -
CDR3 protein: CASSLGGKGRGNQPQHF
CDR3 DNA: TGTGCCAGCAGCTTAGGGGGAAAGGGCAGGGGCAATCAGCCCCAGCATTTT

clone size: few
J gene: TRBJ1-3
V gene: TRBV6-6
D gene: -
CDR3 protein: CATRRVISGNTIYF
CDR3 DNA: TGTGCCACCCGCCGGGTGATCTCTGGAAACACCATATATTTT

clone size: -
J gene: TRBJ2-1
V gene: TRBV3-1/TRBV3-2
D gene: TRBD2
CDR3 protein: CASSRTSGGYNEQFF
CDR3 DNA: TGTGCCAGCAGCCGAACTAGCGGGGGCTACAATGAGCAGTTCTTC

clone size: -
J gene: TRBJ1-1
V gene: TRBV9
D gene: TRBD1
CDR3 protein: CASSPDRANTEAFF
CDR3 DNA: TGTGCCAGCAGCCCGGACAGGGCGAACACTGAAGCTTTCTTT

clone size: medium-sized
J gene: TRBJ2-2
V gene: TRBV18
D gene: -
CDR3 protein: CASSPGTQNTGELFF
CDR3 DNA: TGTGCCAGCTCACCCGGGACACAGAACACCGGGGAGCTGTTTTTT

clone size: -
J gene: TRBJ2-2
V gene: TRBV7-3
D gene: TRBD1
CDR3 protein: CASSPDRDRGHAGELFF
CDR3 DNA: TGTGCCAGCAGCCCGGACCGGGACAGGGGGCATGCCGGGGAGCTGTTTTTT

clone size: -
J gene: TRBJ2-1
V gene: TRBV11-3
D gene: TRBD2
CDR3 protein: CASSLSGTSGGPYNEQFF
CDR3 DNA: TGTGCCAGCAGCTTATCCGGGACTAGCGGGGGCCCCTACAATGAGCAGTTCTTC

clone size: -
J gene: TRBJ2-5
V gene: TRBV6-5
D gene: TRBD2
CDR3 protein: CASSYGLAEETQYF
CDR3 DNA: TGTGCCAGCAGTTACGGACTAGCGGAAGAGACCCAGTACTTC

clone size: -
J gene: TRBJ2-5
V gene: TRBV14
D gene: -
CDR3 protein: CASSRGGDFLETQYF
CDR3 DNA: TGTGCCAGCAGCCGAGGTGGGGACTTCCTAGAGACCCAGTACTTC

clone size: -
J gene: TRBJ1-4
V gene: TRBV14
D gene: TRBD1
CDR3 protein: CASSTGTAATNEKLFF
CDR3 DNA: TGTGCCAGCAGTACCGGGACAGCAGCAACTAATGAAAAACTGTTTTTT

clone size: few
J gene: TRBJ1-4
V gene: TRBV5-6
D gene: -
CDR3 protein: CASSPTGRSTNEKLFF
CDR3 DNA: TGTGCCAGCAGCCCTACAGGGCGCTCAACTAATGAAAAACTGTTTTTT

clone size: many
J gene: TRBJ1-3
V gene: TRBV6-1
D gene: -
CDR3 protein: CASSEGYYSGNTIYF
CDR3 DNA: TGTGCCAGCAGTGAAGGGTACTACTCTGGAAACACCATATATTTT

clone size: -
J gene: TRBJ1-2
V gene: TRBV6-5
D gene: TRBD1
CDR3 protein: CASSYQGGDGYTF
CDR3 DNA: TGTGCCAGCAGTTATCAGGGGGGCGATGGCTACACCTTC

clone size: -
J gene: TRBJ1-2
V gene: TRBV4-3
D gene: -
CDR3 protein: CASEQSVGTGGDGYTF
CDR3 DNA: TGCGCCAGCGAACAATCAGTAGGAACGGGGGGAGATGGCTACACCTTC

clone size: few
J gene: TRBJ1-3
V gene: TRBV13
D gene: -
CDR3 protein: CASSMTAGTNSGNTIYF
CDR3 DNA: TGTGCCAGCAGCATGACCGCCGGGACAAACTCTGGAAACACCATATATTTT

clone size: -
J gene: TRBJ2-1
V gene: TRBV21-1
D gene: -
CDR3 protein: CASSSPGVNEQFF
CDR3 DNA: TGTGCCAGCAGCTCCCCAGGGGTCAATGAGCAGTTCTTC

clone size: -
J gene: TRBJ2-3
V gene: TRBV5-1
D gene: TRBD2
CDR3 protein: CASSRITSGGSTDTQYF
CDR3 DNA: TGCGCCAGCAGCCGTATCACTAGCGGGGGGAGCACAGATACGCAGTATTTT

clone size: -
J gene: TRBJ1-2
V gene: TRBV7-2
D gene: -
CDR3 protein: CASSSSRYREGYTF
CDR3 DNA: TGTGCCAGCAGCTCCAGCCGGTACAGGGAAGGCTACACCTTC

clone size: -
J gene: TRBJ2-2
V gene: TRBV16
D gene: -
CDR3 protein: CASSHGATGELFF
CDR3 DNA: TGTGCCAGCAGCCATGGGGCCACCGGGGAGCTGTTTTTT

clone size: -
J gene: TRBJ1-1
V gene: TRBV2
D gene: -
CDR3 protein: CASTGEEAEAFF
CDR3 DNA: TGTGCCAGCACCGGGGAGGAGGCTGAAGCTTTCTTT

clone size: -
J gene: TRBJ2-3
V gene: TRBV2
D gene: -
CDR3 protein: CASKNQPGADTQYF
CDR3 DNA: TGTGCCAGCAAAAACCAACCGGGGGCAGATACGCAGTATTTT